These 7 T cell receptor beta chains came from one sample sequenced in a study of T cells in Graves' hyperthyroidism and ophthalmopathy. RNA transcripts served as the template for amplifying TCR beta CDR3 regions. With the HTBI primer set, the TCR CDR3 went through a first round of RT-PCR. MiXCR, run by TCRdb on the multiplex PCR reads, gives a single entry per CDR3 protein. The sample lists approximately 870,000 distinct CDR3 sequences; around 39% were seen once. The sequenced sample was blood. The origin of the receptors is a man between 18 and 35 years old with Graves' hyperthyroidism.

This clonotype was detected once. This CDR3 is CASSQEPLGRSEAFF. CDR3 nucleotide sequence: TGCGCCAGCAGCCAAGAGCCCCTAGGGAGATCTGAAGCTTTCTTT. The chain employs TRBV4-1 and TRBJ1-1, with D hard to call. Trimming stripped 0 bases from V and 6 bases from J, with 14 bases between. Per the germline V gene, CDR1 is MGHRA and CDR2 is YSYEKL. This CDR3 spans 15 amino acids.

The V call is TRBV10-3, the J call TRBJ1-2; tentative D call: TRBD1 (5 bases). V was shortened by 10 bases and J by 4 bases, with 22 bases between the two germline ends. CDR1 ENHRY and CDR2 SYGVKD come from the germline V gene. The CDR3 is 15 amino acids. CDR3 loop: CASSLTGSSVYGYTF. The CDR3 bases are TGTGCCAGCAGCTTAACAGGTTCCTCGGTCTATGGCTACACCTTC.

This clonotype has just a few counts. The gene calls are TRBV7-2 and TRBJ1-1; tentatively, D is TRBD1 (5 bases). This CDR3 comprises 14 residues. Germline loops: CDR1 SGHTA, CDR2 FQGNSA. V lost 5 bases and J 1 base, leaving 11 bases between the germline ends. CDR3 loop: CASSHVGGNTEAFF. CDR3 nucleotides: TGTGCCAGCAGCCATGTGGGGGGGAACACTGAAGCTTTCTTT.

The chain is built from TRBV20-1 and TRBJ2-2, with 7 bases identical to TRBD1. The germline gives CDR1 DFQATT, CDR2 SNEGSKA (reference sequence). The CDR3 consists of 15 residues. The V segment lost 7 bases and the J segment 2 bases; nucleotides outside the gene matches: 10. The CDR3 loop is CSVSLHRGNTGELFF. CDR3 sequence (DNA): TGCAGTGTTAGCCTTCACAGGGGAAACACCGGGGAGCTGTTTTTT.

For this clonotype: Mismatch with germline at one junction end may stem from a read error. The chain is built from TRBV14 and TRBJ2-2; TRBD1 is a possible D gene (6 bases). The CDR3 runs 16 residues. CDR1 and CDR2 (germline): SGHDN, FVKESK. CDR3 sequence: CASSQRRVRDTGELLF. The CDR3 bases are TGTGCCAGCAGCCAACGCCGAGTAAGGGACACCGGGGAGCTGCTTTTT.

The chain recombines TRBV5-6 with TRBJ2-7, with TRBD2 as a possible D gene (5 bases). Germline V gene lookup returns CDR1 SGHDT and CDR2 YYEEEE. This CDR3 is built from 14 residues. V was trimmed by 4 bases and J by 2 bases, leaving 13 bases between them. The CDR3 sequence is CASSDYPKTYEQYF. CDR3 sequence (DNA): TGTGCCAGCAGCGACTACCCCAAAACCTACGAGCAGTACTTC.

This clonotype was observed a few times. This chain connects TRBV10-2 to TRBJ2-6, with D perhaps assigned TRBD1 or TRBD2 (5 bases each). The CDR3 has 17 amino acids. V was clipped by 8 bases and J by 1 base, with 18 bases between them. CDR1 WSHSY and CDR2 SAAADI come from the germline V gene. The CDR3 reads CASGGPDLTSGANVLTF. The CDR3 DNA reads TGCGCCAGCGGGGGACCGGACCTTACTTCTGGGGCCAACGTCCTGACTTTC.